The 23 T cell receptor beta chains presented below share a single source sample, sequenced in a study of blood T cell repertoires in COVID-19. Method: immunoSEQ multiplex PCR; TCRdb's copy keeps in-frame clones and lacks some. The repertoire consists of 500,000 or so clones, with around 90% occurring once and the leading ten covering around 0.64%. Source material: PBMCs or T cells enriched from blood (not recorded which). These receptors all come from a woman younger than 35 who had recovered from COVID-19.

This CDR3 is CASSLLAGGPSEQFF. DNA of the CDR3: TGTGCCAGCAGCTTACTAGCGGGGGGGCCCAGTGAGCAGTTCTTC. This chain joins TRBV7-9 and TRBJ2-1; 12 nucleotides align to TRBD2. The CDR3 sequence is 15 residues long. V lost 2 bases to trimming and J lost 9 bases; unmatched junction nucleotides: 5. Per germline, CDR1 SEHNR and CDR2 FQNEAQ (reference sequence). Using reference TRBV7-9 and TRBJ2-1 for the parts outside the CDR3, the full variable domain is DTGVSQNPRHKITKRGQNVTFRCDPISEHNRLYWYRQTLGQGPEFLTYFQNEAQLEKSRLLSDRFSAERPKGSFSTLEIQRTEQGDSAMYLCASSLLAGGPSEQFFGPGTRLTVL.

The genes are TRBV7-2 and TRBJ1-1; perhaps TRBD1 as D (5 bases). V dropped 5 bases and J dropped 4 bases, with 14 bases sitting between them. Per germline, CDR1 SGHTA and CDR2 FQGNSA. The CDR3 consists of 14 residues. The CDR3 DNA is TGTGCCAGCAGCGTTGCGGGAGGGGTCACTGAAGCTTTCTTT. As protein: CASSVAGGVTEAFF.

The chain combines TRBV3-1 (or the pseudogene TRBV3-2) with TRBJ1-2; TRBD1 matches at 10 bases. This CDR3 is built from 14 residues. Germline V gene lookup returns CDR1 LGHDT and CDR2 YNNKEL (reference sequence). V dropped 11 bases and J dropped 4; count of bases not matched to a gene: 10. The CDR3 is CASAGGQGTYGYTF. In DNA form, the CDR3 reads TGTGCCTCCGCTGGGGGACAGGGGACCTATGGCTACACCTTC.

In this sample, this clone turned up a few times. The rearrangement joins TRBV30 to TRBJ1-2, with 11 positions matching TRBD1. This CDR3 is built from 12 residues. Germline V gene lookup returns CDR1 GTSNPN and CDR2 SVGIG (reference sequence). V dropped 8 bases and J dropped 7; count of bases not matched to a gene: 6. The CDR3 here is CAAPDRGLGYTF. CDR3 sequence (DNA): TGTGCCGCCCCGGACAGGGGGCTTGGCTACACCTTC.

The rearrangement joins TRBV7-2 to TRBJ2-7, with a tentative D call TRBD2 (6 bases). The V gene's germline CDR1 is SGHTA and CDR2 FQGNSA. Trimming pared 7 bases from V and 3 bases from J, leaving 19 bases between. The CDR3 has 15 residues. For the CDR3, the DNA is TGTGCCAGCACCCTTCGCGGGGTTTCCGTCTACGAGCAGTACTTC. Translated, it gives CASTLRGVSVYEQYF.

V and J are TRBV5-1 and TRBJ2-1; 12 nucleotides match TRBD2. Trimming cost V 0 bases and J 3 bases; bases outside gene matches: 1. Germline V gene sequence: CDR1 SGHRS, CDR2 YFSETQ. This CDR3 is built from 16 residues. The CDR3 spells CASSLEGLAGYNEQFF. The CDR3 DNA reads as TGCGCCAGCAGCTTGGAGGGACTAGCGGGCTACAATGAGCAGTTCTTC.

The CDR3 DNA reads as TGTGCCAGCAGTGAAACCGGATGGAGTAGCGGGGGGGCCGGGGAGACCCAGTACTTC. This gives the protein CASSETGWSSGGAGETQYF. The chain uses TRBV2 and TRBJ2-5, with 11 positions matching TRBD2. CDR3 length: 19 residues. Germline CDR1 and CDR2: SNHLY and FYNNEI. Trimming at V came to 2 bases and at J to 5 bases, leaving 16 bases not matched to a gene. Using reference TRBV2 and TRBJ2-5 for the parts outside the CDR3, the full variable domain is EPEVTQTPSHQVTQMGQEVILRCVPISNHLYFYWYRQILGQKVEFLVSFYNNEISEKSEIFDDQFSVERPDGSNFTLKIRSTKLEDSAMYFCASSETGWSSGGAGETQYFGPGTRLLVL.

This clone was seen just once. This chain joins TRBV18 and TRBJ1-3, with D tentatively TRBD1 (6 bases). This CDR3 has 15 residues. The V end was cut by 2 bases, the J end by 0 bases, with 8 bases between. CDR1 is KGHSH, CDR2 LQKENI, per germline. CDR3 nucleotide sequence: TGTGCCAGCTCACCAGACAGGAGCTCTGGAAACACCATATATTTT. It is translated as CASSPDRSSGNTIYF.

The genes are TRBV7-6 and TRBJ2-7, with 9 positions matching TRBD2. Germline CDR1 reads SGHVS; CDR2 reads FNYEAQ. This CDR3 contains 18 residues. V was clipped by 7 bases and J by 4 bases; unmatched bases: 20. CDR3 residues: CASTAGGEGTEKRYEQYF. The CDR3 nucleotides are TGTGCCAGCACCGCGGGAGGGGAAGGGACCGAAAAAAGATACGAGCAGTACTTC.

The chain is built from TRBV10-2 and TRBJ1-2; 8 positions match TRBD1. V dropped 6 bases and J dropped 8; count of bases not matched to a gene: 2. CDR3 length equals 11 residues. Germline-derived CDR1 and CDR2 are WSHSY and SAAADI. The CDR3 region is CASRDRDGYTF. The CDR3 DNA follows: TGCGCCAGCAGGGACAGGGACGGCTACACCTTC.

The CDR3 DNA sequence: TGTGCCAGCAGTGAGTATTCGGGACTCCGCTACGAGCAGTACTTC. Translating it yields CASSEYSGLRYEQYF. This chain connects TRBV6-1 to TRBJ2-7, with D tentatively TRBD2 (6 bases). CDR3 length: 15 amino acids. Trimming shortened V by 3 bases and J by 3 bases, and 15 bases separated the two germline ends. Germline V lookup: CDR1 MNHNS, CDR2 SASEGT.

The V and J genes are TRBV27 and TRBJ2-7; TRBD1 matches 8 bases. J lost 0 bases, V lost 4 bases, and 5 bases had no gene match. CDR3 length: 15 amino acids. Germline lookup yields CDR1 MNHEY and CDR2 SMNVEV (reference sequence). The CDR3: CASSSDRGLSYEQYF. CDR3 bases: TGTGCCAGCAGTTCAGACAGGGGTCTCTCCTACGAGCAGTACTTC.

This chain connects TRBV28 to TRBJ2-2, with 7 bases lining up with TRBD2. The CDR3 totals 14 residues. The V segment lost 9 bases and the J segment 0 bases; nucleotides outside the gene matches: 4. Germline V gives CDR1 MDHEN, CDR2 SYDVKM. This CDR3 is CASAGVPNTGELFF. The CDR3 region has the DNA TGTGCCAGTGCGGGGGTCCCGAACACCGGGGAGCTGTTTTTT.

In this sample, this clone turned up a few times. The V call is TRBV6-1, the J call TRBJ1-4; 7 nucleotides agree with TRBD1. Germline CDR1 reads MNHNS; CDR2 reads SASEGT. Trimming removed 2 bases from V and 6 bases from J; junction bases left unmatched: 18. The CDR3 extends over 19 amino acids. CDR3 sequence (DNA): TGTGCCAGCAGTGAACTTCGAGGACAGGCGGATTCCAGGGATGAAAAACTGTTTTTT. Translated, it gives CASSELRGQADSRDEKLFF.

This chain uses TRBV7-2 with TRBJ1-1; D perhaps matches TRBD1 (5 bases). This CDR3 has 15 amino acids. Trimming left V 1 base short and J 3 bases short, with 12 bases between. The V gene's germline CDR1 is SGHTA and CDR2 FQGNSA. The CDR3 is CASSLDSGWDTEAFF. CDR3 in DNA: TGTGCCAGCAGCTTAGACTCAGGGTGGGACACTGAAGCTTTCTTT.

This sequence joins TRBV19 and TRBJ2-5, with 8 bases fitting TRBD2. Germline-derived CDR1 and CDR2 are LNHDA and SQIVND (reference sequence). The V and J ends lost 3 bases and 5 bases, in that order; junction bases with no gene match: 5. The CDR3 extends over 14 amino acids. In nucleotides, the CDR3 is TGTGCCAGTAGTATCGGGGGGGCCTGGGAGACCCAGTACTTC. Encoded protein: CASSIGGAWETQYF. Full variable domain (remainder filled in from reference TRBV19 and TRBJ2-5): DGGITQSPKYLFRKEGQNVTLSCEQNLNHDAMYWYRQDPGQGLRLIYYSQIVNDFQKGDIAEGYSVSREKKESFPLTVTSAQKNPTAFYLCASSIGGAWETQYFGPGTRLLVL.

The chain links TRBV5-1 to TRBJ2-2; 11 positions match TRBD2. Per the germline V gene, CDR1 is SGHRS and CDR2 is YFSETQ. CDR3 length equals 16 residues. With 6 bases clipped from V and 0 bases from J, the junction kept 4 bases outside the gene matches. The CDR3 bases are TGCGCCAGCAAGGCTAGCGGGGGGACGAACACCGGGGAGCTGTTTTTT. Its translation is CASKASGGTNTGELFF.

The chain has TRBV7-2 and TRBJ1-5; D might be TRBD1 (6 bases). CDR1 and CDR2 from the germline V gene are SGHTA and FQGNSA. The CDR3 is made up of 15 amino acids. Deletions cut 5 bases from V and 5 bases from J, with 16 bases between. CDR3 residues: CASSPGGARHQPQHF. CDR3 bases: TGTGCCAGCAGCCCCGGGGGGGCCCGGCATCAGCCCCAGCATTTT. Using reference TRBV7-2 and TRBJ1-5 for the parts outside the CDR3, the full variable domain is GAGVSQSPSNKVTEKGKDVELRCDPISGHTALYWYRQSLGQGLEFLIYFQGNSAPDKSGLPSDRFSAERTGGSVSTLTIQRTQQEDSAVYLCASSPGGARHQPQHFGDGTRLSIL.

The chain has TRBV7-9 and TRBJ2-1, with 9 nucleotides matching TRBD2. Per the germline V gene, CDR1 is SEHNR and CDR2 is FQNEAQ (reference sequence). V lost 10 bases and J lost 9; bases outside the gene matches: 7. The CDR3 consists of 12 residues. CDR3: CATKRGDGEQFF. The CDR3 DNA follows: TGTGCCACCAAGCGGGGGGATGGTGAGCAGTTCTTC.

This chain joins TRBV7-2 and TRBJ2-7, with D hard to call. The length of the CDR3 is 13 residues. V dropped 2 bases and J dropped 6 bases, with 11 bases sitting between them. The V gene's germline CDR1 is SGHTA and CDR2 FQGNSA. The CDR3 loop is CASSLQAFREQYF. The CDR3 nucleotides are TGTGCCAGCAGCTTACAAGCTTTTCGCGAGCAGTACTTC. Full variable domain (outside the CDR3, taken from reference TRBV7-2 and TRBJ2-7): GAGVSQSPSNKVTEKGKDVELRCDPISGHTALYWYRQSLGQGLEFLIYFQGNSAPDKSGLPSDRFSAERTGGSVSTLTIQRTQQEDSAVYLCASSLQAFREQYFGPGTRLTVT.

The V call is TRBV4-2, the J call TRBJ2-7; 12 nucleotides match TRBD2. This CDR3 is built from 15 residues. Germline CDR1 LGHNA, CDR2 YNFKEQ. Trimming removed 0 bases from V and 6 bases from J; junction bases left unmatched: 3. CDR3 residues: CASSQDLAGGREQYF. CDR3 sequence (DNA): TGTGCCAGCAGCCAAGATCTAGCGGGGGGGCGCGAGCAGTACTTC.

The chain has TRBV6-5 and TRBJ2-2; possible D gene TRBD1, 5 bases. From germline, CDR1 is MNHEY and CDR2 SVGAGI. V was cut by 7 bases and J by 9 bases, with 18 bases left in between. The CDR3 extends over 14 amino acids. The CDR3 coding sequence is TGTGCCAGCATTGCCCCACAGGTCGGTAGGGAGCTGTTTTTT. This gives the protein CASIAPQVGRELFF.

The chain joins TRBV2 to TRBJ1-1; the match to TRBD1 covers 9 bases. J gave up 6 bases and V 11 bases, and 13 bases lay outside the gene matches. This CDR3 has 14 amino acids. Germline V gene sequence: CDR1 SNHLY, CDR2 FYNNEI. The CDR3 is CASNFDRGGSEAFF. The CDR3 region has the DNA TGTGCCTCAAATTTCGACAGGGGGGGGTCTGAAGCTTTCTTT.